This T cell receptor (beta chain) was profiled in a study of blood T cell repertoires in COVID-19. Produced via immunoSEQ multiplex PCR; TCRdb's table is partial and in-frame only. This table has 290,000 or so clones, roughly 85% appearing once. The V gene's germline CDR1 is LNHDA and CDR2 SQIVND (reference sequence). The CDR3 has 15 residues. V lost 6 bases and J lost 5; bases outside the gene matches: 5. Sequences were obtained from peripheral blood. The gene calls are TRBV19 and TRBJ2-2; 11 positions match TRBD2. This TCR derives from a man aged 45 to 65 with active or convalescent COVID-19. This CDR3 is CASRLAGVFTGELFF. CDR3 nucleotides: TGTGCCAGTAGACTAGCGGGGGTATTTACCGGGGAGCTGTTTTTT.